This TCR beta chain was sequenced for a study of graft-versus-host responses after intestinal transplantation. Study-level points and caveats: Across patients carrying graft-donor T cell macrochimerism, allografts held high graft-versus-host to host-versus-graft clonal ratios.

Here immunoSEQ multiplex PCR was the method, and the copy in TCRdb shows in-frame clones only, minus some. The sample has 75,000 to 100,000 clones; 80% to 95% are singletons. As to this clone: Its antigen is still unknown.

The receptor's source is a human patient who received an intestinal transplant, so some T cells may come from the graft donor. The sample here was PBMCs, taken 453 days after intestinal transplant.

The CDR3 loop reads CASSLDESNTGELFF. The CDR3 nucleotides read TGTGCCAGCAGCTTAGATGAGTCGAACACCGGGGAGCTGTTTTTT. V usage is TRBV11-2 and J usage is TRBJ2-2; D call uncertain. Per the germline V gene, CDR1 is SGHAT and CDR2 is FQNNGV. The CDR3 is 15 amino acids. Trimming took 0 bases from V and 0 from J, leaving 5 bases between them.